This TCR beta chain was sequenced in a study of OX40 agonist ivuxolimab in advanced cancers. Turning to the overall study: Ivuxolimab was a fully human IgG2 agonistic monoclonal antibody targeting the costimulatory receptor OX40 (CD134). Intravenous ivuxolimab was administered to patients every 2 weeks at six dose levels: 0.01, 0.1, 0.3, 1.5, 3 and 10 mg/kg. Among the roughly 50 dose-escalation patients, some 19 had hepatocellular carcinoma, some 15 melanoma, 9 renal cell carcinoma and 9 head and neck cancer. In the dose-escalation cohort, roughly 82% of patients were male, and the mean age was roughly 56 years with a range of about 23 to 79. Prior anti-PD-1, anti-PD-L1 or anti-CTLA-4 therapy was permitted, and approximately 42% of dose-escalation patients had received checkpoint inhibitors. Partial responses occurred in three dose-escalation patients, of whom one had hepatocellular carcinoma and two had cutaneous melanoma. The point of sequencing TCRbeta in the periphery was to test whether ivuxolimab changed TCR sequence diversity and drove clonal T-cell expansion. The paper reports the monotherapy dose-escalation portion (N ≈ 50 patients) of the phase I ivuxolimab trial.

Genomic DNA was extracted from sorted cells for sequencing of the TCRbeta CDR3 region. TCRbeta CDR3 regions were sequenced using the immunoSEQ Assay. TCRdb mirrors the immuneACCESS table, restricted to in-frame sequences. Some clones are absent from its copies; in checked studies, under half trace to an unresolved V gene, and the reason for the others is unknown. This sample is represented by about 25,000 clones; around four fifths of them were singletons. The ten largest clones capture around 1.4% of the sample. Taken from cysteine to phenylalanine, the CDR3 has 16 residues. CDR3 DNA only is kept here, 48 bases in frame from base 1. Trimmed from V: 0 bases; trimmed from J: 4 bases; junction bases lacking a gene match: 6. CDR1 is given as SGDLS and CDR2 as YYNGEE, both from the germline V gene. Patients with autoimmune disease history or receiving systemic immunosuppression were excluded from the trial. Peripheral blood for TCR sequencing was collected from all dose cohorts at baseline, on cycle 4 day 1, and on cycle 7 day 1. Samples were obtained from an open-label, multicenter, first-in-human phase I dose-escalation trial of ivuxolimab. Adults with locally advanced or metastatic head and neck squamous cell, hepatocellular, melanoma or renal cell carcinoma were enrolled in the trial. CD4+ and CD8+ T cells were sorted separately from peripheral blood before TCR sequencing.

The paper as a whole reports these results and caveats: Partial responders in the 0.1-3.0 mg/kg groups had among the lowest normalized peripheral clonal expansion, especially among CD8+ T cells. The antigen specificity of the peripheral T cells that underwent clonal expansion was not determined. At doses of 0.1 to 3.0 mg/kg, clonal expansion of both CD4+ and CD8+ T cells in blood was seen between baseline and week 6. On average, CD8+ T cells showed more expanded clones than CD4+ T cells after ivuxolimab. Low levels of normalized T-cell clonal expansion were also seen in some patients who did not respond.

Comment on this clone: Its antigen is unknown. Nothing much larger sits one base from this clone, and base qualities are not available.

The chain is assembled from TRBV9 and TRBJ2-2; TRBD2 agrees with 7 junctional bases. The sequence came from an adult with an advanced solid tumor such as melanoma, head and neck, liver or kidney cancer. The specimen was CD4+ or CD8+ T cells sorted from blood, collected in a trial of the OX40 agonist ivuxolimab. The nucleotides read TGTGCCAGCAGCGTAGTGTCGGGAGGTCCCACCGGGGAGCTGTTTTTT. It translates as CASSVVSGGPTGELFF.